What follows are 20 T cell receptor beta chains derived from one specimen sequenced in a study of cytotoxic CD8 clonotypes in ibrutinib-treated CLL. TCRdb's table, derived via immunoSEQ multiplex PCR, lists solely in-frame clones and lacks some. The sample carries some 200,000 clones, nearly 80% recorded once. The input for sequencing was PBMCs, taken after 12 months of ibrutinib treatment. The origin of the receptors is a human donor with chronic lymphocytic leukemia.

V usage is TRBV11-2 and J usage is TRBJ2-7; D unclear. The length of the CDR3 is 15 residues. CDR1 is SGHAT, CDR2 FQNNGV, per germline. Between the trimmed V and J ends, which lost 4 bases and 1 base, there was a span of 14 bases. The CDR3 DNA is TGTGCCAGCAGCTCCCTGGCAGGTCGATCCTACGAGCAGTACTTC. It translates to CASSSLAGRSYEQYF.

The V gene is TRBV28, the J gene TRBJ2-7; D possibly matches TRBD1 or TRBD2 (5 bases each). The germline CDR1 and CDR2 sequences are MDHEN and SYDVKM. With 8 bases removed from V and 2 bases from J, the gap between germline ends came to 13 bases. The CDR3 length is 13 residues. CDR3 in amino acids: CASLGRDPYEQYF. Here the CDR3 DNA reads TGTGCCAGCCTCGGACGGGACCCCTACGAGCAGTACTTC.

The CDR3 coding sequence is TGTGCCAGCTCACCCCCCGGACTATTTACCTACGAGCAGTACTTC. Amino acids: CASSPPGLFTYEQYF. V gene TRBV18 combines with J gene TRBJ2-7; TRBD2 might be the D (6 bases). Trimming shortened V by 3 bases and J by 2 bases, and 14 bases separated the two germline ends. Germline CDR1 KGHSH, CDR2 LQKENI. The CDR3 covers 15 residues.

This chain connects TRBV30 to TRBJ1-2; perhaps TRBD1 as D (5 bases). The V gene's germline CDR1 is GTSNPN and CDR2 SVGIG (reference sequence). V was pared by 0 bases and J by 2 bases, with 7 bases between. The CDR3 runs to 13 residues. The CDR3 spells CAWSVDRNYGYTF. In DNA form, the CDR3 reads TGTGCCTGGAGTGTCGACAGAAACTATGGCTACACCTTC. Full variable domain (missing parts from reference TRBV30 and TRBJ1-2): SQTIHQWPATLVQPVGSPLSLECTVEGTSNPNLYWYRQAAGRGLQLLFYSVGIGQISSEVPQNLSASRPQDRQFILSSKKLLLSDSGFYLCAWSVDRNYGYTFGSGTRLTVV.

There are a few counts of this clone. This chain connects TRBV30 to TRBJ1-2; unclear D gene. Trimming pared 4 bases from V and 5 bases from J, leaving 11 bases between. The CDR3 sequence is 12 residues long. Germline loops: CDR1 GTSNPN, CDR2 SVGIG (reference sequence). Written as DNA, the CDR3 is TGTGCCTGGACGCTGAAGGGTTATGGCTACACCTTC. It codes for CAWTLKGYGYTF.

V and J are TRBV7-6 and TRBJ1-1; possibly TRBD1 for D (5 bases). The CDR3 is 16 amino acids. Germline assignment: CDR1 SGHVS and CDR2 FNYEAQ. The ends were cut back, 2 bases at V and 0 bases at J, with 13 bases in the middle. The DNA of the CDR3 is TGTGCCAGCAGCTTAAACCCAGAGACAGTGAACACTGAAGCTTTCTTT. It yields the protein CASSLNPETVNTEAFF. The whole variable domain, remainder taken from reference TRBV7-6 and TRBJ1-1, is GAGVSQSPRYKVTKRGQDVALRCDPISGHVSLYWYRQALGQGPEFLTYFNYEAQQDKSGLPNDRFSAERPEGSISTLTIQRTEQRDSAMYRCASSLNPETVNTEAFFGQGTRLTVV.

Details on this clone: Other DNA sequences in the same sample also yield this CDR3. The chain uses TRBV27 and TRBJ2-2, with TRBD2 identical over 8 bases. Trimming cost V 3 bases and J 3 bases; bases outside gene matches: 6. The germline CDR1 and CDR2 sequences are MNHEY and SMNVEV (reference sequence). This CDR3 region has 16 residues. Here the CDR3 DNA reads TGTGCCAGCAGTTTTGTAGGACTAGCAGACACCGGGGAGCTGTTTTTT. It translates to CASSFVGLADTGELFF.

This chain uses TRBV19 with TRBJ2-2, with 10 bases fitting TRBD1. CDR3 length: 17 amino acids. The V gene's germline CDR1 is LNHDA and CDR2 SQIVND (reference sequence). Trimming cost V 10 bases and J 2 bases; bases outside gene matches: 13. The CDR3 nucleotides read TGTGCCACTTTCCCGAGGGGACAGGGGTCTAACACCGGGGAGCTGTTTTTT. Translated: CATFPRGQGSNTGELFF.

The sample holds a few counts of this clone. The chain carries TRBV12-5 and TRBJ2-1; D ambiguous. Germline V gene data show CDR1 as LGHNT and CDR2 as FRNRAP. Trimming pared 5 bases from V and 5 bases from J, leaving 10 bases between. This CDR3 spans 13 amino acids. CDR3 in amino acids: CASGHPTHNEQFF. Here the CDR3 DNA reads TGTGCTAGTGGTCACCCCACCCACAATGAGCAGTTCTTC.

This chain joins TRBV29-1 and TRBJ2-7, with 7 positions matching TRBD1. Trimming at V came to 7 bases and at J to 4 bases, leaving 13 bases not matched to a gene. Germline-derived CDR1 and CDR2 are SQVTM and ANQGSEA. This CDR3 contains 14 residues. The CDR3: CSATATGAFYEQYF. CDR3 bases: TGCAGCGCGACCGCCACAGGGGCCTTTTACGAGCAGTACTTC.

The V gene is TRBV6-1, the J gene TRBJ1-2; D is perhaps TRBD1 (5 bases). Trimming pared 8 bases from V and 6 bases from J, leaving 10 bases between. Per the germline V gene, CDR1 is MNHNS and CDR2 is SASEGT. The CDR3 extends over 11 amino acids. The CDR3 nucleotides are TGTGCCAGCGGGGCAAACAATGGCTACACCTTC. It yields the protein CASGANNGYTF.

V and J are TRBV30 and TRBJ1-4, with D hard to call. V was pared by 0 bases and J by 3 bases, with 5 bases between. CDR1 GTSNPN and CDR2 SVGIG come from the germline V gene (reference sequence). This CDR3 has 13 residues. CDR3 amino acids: CAWSVPPNEKLFF. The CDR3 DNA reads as TGTGCCTGGAGTGTACCGCCTAATGAAAAACTGTTTTTT.

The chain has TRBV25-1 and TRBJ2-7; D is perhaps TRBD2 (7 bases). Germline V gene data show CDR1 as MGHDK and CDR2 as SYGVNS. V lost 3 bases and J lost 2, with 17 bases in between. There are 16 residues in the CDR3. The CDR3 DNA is TGTGCCAGCAGTGACCCCCGGGGGGCGGGGGCCTACGAGCAGTACTTC. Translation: CASSDPRGAGAYEQYF.

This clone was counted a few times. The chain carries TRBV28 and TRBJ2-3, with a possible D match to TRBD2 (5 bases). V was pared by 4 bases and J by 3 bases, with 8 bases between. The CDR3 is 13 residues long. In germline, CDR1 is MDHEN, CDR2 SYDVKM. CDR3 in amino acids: CASSSGETDTQYF. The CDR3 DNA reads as TGTGCCAGCAGTTCCGGGGAGACAGATACGCAGTATTTT. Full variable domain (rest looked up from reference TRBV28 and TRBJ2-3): DVKVTQSSRYLVKRTGEKVFLECVQDMDHENMFWYRQDPGLGLRLIYFSYDVKMKEKGDIPEGYSVSREKKERFSLILESASTNQTSMYLCASSSGETDTQYFGPGTRLTVL.

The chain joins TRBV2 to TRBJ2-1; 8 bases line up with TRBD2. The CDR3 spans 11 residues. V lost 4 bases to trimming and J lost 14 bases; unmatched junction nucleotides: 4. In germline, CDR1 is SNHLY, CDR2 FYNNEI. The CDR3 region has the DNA TGTGCCAGCAGTGCCGGGGGGGTTGAGTTCTTC. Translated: CASSAGGVEFF.

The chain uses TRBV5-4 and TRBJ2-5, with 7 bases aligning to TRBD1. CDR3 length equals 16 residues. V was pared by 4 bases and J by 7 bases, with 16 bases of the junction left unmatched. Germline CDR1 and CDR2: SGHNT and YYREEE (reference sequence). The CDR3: CASSPPHGTAPGTQYF. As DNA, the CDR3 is TGTGCCAGCAGCCCCCCTCACGGGACAGCCCCCGGGACCCAGTACTTC. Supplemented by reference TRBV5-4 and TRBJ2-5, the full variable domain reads ETGVTQSPTHLIKTRGQQVTLRCSSQSGHNTVSWYQQALGQGPQFIFQYYREEENGRGNFPPRFSGLQFPNYSSELNVNALELDDSALYLCASSPPHGTAPGTQYFGPGTRLLVL.

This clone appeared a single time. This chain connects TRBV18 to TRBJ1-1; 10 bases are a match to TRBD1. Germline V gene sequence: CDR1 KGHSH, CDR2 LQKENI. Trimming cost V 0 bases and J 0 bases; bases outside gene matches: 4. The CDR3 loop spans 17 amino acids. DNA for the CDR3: TGTGCCAGCTCACCACCACCGGGACAGGGGATGAACACTGAAGCTTTCTTT. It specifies CASSPPPGQGMNTEAFF.

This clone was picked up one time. For the CDR3, the DNA is TGCGCCAGCAGCTTGGCCCTGGATTCCCCCTACGAGCAGTACTTC. Residues: CASSLALDSPYEQYF. The rearrangement joins TRBV5-1 to TRBJ2-7; unclear D gene. Trimming took off 0 bases at V and 2 bases at J, with 12 bases between the two ends. The length of the CDR3 is 15 residues. Germline CDR1 reads SGHRS; CDR2 reads YFSETQ.

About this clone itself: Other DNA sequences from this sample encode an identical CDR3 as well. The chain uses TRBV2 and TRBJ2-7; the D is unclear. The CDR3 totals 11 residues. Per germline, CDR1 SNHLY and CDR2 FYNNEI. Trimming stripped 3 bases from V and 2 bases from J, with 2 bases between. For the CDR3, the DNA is TGTGCCAGCAGTGAGGCCTACGAGCAGTACTTC. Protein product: CASSEAYEQYF.

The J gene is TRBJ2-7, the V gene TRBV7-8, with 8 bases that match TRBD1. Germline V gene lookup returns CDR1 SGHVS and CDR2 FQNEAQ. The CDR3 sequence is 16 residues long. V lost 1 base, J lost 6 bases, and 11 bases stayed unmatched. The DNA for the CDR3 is TGTGCCAGCAGCTTAGACTTTTGGCAGGGGGCCTTCGAGCAGTACTTC. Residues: CASSLDFWQGAFEQYF.